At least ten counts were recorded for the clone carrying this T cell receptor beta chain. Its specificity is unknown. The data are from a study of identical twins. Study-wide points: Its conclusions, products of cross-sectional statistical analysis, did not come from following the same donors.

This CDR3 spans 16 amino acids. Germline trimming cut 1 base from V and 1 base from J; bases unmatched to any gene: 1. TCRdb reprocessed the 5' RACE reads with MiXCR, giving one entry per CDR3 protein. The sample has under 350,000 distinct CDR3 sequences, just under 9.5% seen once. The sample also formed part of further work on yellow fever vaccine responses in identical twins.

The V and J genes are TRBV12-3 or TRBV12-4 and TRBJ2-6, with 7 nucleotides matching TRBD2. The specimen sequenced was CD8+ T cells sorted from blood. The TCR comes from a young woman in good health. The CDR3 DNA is TGTGCCAGCAGTTTAGAGGGAGGGTCTGGGGCCAACGTCCTGACTTTC. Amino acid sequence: CASSLEGGSGANVLTF.